This TCR beta chain was recovered during a study of T cells in localized non-small cell lung cancer. Notes on the study in general: Adjacent lung was found to contain a median around 56 of the top 100 tumor clones. Prolonged overall survival went with higher T cell density in the blood. Maximal T cell clonality occurred in uninvolved adjacent lung, with tumor ranking below it. Only one tumor region went through sequencing, so heterogeneity may still be there.

Notes on this clone: Its antigen remains unidentified.

Clones were sequenced by immunoSEQ multiplex PCR, and TCRdb holds only the in-frame ones, with some missing. Of about 77,000 clones listed, 88% are singletons. Germline-derived CDR1 and CDR2 are MGHDK and SYGVNS. The CDR3 is 16 amino acids. V lost 2 bases, J lost 5 bases, and 11 bases stayed unmatched. This chain links TRBV25-1 with TRBJ2-5; 7 bases map to TRBD2. Specimen: peripheral blood, collected before any cancer treatment. This TCR was sampled from a woman aged 35 to 69 with stage I squamous cell lung carcinoma. CDR3 sequence: CASSEGTWLGGETQYF. CDR3 coding DNA: TGTGCCAGCAGTGAAGGGACCTGGCTGGGGGGGGAGACCCAGTACTTC.